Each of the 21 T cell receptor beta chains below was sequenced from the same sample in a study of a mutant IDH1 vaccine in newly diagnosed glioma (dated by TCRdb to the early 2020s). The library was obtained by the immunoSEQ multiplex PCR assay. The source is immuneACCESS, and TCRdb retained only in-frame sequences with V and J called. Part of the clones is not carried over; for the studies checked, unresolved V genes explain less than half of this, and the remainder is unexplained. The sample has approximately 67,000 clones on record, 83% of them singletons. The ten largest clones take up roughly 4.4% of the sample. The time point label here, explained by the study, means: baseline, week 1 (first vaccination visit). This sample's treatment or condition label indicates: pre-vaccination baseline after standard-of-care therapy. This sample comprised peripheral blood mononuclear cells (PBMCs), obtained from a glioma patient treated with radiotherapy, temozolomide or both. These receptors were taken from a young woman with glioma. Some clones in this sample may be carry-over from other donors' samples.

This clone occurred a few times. The CDR3 protein is CASSPSGHPGAQHF. The CDR3 coding sequence is TGTGCCAGTAGCCCATCGGGACACCCGGGGGCCCAGCATTTT. The V and J genes are TRBV19 and TRBJ1-5; D is possibly TRBD1 (6 bases). CDR1 and CDR2 (germline): LNHDA, SQIVND (reference sequence). V lost 6 bases and J 11 bases, leaving 20 bases between the germline ends. This CDR3 contains 14 residues.

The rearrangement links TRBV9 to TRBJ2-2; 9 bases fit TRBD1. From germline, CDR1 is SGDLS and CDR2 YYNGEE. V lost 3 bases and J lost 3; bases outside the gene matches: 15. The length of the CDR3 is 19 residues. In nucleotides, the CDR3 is TGTGCCAGCAGCGACCCCGAGACAGGGGGGGTAGTAGACACCGGGGAGCTGTTTTTT. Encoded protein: CASSDPETGGVVDTGELFF.

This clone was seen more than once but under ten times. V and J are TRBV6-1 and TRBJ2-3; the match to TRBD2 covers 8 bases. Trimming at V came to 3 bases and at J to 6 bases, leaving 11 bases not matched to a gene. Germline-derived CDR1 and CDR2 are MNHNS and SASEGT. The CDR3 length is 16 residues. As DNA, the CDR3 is TGTGCCAGCAGTGACCCGGGGGGGCCGGGTCGGGATACGCAGTATTTT. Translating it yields CASSDPGGPGRDTQYF.

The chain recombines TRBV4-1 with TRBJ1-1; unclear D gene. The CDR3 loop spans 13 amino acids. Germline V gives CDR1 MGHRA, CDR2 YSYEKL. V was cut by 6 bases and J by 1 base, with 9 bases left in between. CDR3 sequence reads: CASSIAQNTEAFF. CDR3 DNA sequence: TGCGCCAGCAGTATCGCCCAGAACACTGAAGCTTTCTTT.

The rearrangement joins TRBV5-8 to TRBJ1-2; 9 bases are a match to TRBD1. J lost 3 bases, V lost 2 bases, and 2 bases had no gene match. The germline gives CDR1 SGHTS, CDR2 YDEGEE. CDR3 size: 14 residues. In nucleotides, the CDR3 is TGTGCCAGCAGCTTATGGACAGGGGACTATGGCTACACCTTC. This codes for CASSLWTGDYGYTF.

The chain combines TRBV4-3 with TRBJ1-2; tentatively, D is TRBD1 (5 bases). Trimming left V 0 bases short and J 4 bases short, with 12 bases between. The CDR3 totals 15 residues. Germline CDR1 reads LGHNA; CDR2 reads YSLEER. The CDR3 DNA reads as TGCGCCAGCAGCCAAGATCATGGCGGGGCCTATGGCTACACCTTC. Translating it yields CASSQDHGGAYGYTF.

The CDR3 sequence: CASSDRTGNTIYF. CDR3 in DNA: TGTGCCAGCAGTGATAGAACTGGAAACACCATATATTTT. The chain links TRBV2 to TRBJ1-3, with unresolved D. The CDR3 has 13 residues. V shed 3 bases and J shed 2 bases, with 5 bases lying between them. CDR1 and CDR2 (germline): SNHLY, FYNNEI.

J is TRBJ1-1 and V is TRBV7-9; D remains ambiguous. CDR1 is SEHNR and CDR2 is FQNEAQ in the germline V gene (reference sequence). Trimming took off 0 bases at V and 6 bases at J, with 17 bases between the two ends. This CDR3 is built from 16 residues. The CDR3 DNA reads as TGTGCCAGCAGCTTAGCGGATGTCAGCTTTGGGGCTGAAGCTTTCTTT. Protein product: CASSLADVSFGAEAFF.

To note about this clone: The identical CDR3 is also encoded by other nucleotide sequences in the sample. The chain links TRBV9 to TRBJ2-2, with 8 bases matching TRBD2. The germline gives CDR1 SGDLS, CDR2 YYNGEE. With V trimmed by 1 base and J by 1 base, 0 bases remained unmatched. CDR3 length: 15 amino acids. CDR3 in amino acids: CASSVTSGNTGELFF. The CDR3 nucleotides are TGTGCCAGCAGCGTAACTAGCGGGAACACCGGGGAGCTGTTTTTT.

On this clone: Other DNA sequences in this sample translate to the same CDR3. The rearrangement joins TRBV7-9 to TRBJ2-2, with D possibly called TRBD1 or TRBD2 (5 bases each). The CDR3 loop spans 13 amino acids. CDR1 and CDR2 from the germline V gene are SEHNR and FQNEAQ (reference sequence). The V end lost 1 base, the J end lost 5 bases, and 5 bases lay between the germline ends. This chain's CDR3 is CASSLGGTGELFF. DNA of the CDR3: TGTGCCAGCAGCTTAGGGGGGACCGGGGAGCTGTTTTTT.

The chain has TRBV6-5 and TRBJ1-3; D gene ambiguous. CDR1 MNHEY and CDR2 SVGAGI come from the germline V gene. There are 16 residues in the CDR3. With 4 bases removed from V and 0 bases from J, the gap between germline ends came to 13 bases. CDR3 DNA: TGTGCCAGCAGTTTTTGGACGGCGAGCTCTGGAAACACCATATATTTT. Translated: CASSFWTASSGNTIYF.

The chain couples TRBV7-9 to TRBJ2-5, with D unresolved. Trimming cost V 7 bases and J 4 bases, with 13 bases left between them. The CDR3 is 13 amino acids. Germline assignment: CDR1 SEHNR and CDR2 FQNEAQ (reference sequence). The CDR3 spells CASTLDPPETQYF. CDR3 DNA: TGTGCCAGCACTCTGGACCCCCCAGAGACCCAGTACTTC.

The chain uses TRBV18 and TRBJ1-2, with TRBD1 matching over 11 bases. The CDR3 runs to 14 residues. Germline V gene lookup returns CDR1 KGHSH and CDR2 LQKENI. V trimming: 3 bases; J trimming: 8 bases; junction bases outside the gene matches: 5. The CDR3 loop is CASSPSGQGAGYTF. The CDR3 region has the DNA TGTGCCAGCTCACCCTCAGGACAGGGGGCAGGCTACACCTTC.

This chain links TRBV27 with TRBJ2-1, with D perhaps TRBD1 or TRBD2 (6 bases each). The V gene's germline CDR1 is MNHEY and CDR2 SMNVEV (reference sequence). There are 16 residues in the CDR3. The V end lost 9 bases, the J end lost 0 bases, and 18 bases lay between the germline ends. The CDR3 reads CASGGQGAISYNEQFF. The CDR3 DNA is TGTGCCAGTGGGGGGCAGGGAGCCATCTCCTACAATGAGCAGTTCTTC.

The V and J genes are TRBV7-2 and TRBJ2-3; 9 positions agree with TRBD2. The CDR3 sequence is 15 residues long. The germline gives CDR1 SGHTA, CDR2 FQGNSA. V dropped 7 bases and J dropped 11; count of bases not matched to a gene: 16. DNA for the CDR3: TGTGCCAGCACCCGGACTAGCGCCATTCGGGGGGAGCAGTATTTT. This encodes CASTRTSAIRGEQYF.

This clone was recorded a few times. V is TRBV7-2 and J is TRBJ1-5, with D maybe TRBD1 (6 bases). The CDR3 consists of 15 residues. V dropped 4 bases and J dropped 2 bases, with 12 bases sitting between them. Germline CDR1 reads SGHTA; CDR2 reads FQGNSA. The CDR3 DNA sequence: TGTGCCAGCAGCTCCCTCCCAGGGGGCAATCAGCCCCAGCATTTT. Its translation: CASSSLPGGNQPQHF. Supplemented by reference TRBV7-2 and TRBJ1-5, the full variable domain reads GAGVSQSPSNKVTEKGKDVELRCDPISGHTALYWYRQSLGQGLEFLIYFQGNSAPDKSGLPSDRFSAERTGGSVSTLTIQRTQQEDSAVYLCASSSLPGGNQPQHFGDGTRLSIL.

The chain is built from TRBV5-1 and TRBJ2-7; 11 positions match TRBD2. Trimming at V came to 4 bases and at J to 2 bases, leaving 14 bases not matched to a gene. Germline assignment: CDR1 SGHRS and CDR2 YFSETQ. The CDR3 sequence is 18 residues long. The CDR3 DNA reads TGCGCCAGCAGCATAAGGAGGGCTAGCGGGGGGCCCCCCTACGAGCAGTACTTC. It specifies CASSIRRASGGPPYEQYF.

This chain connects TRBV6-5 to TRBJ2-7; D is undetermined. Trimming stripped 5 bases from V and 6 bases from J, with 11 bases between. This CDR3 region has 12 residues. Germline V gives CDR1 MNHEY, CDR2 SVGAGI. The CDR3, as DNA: TGTGCCAGCAGTCCGACGGCGGTCGAGCAGTACTTC. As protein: CASSPTAVEQYF.

The CDR3 nucleotides read TGTGCCAGTAGTCCTGCGATGAACACTGAAGCTTTCTTT. This codes for CASSPAMNTEAFF. The rearrangement joins TRBV19 to TRBJ1-1; D is unresolved. Germline V CDR1 and CDR2: LNHDA, SQIVND (reference sequence). CDR3 length: 13 residues. Trimming took 5 bases from V and 0 from J, leaving 7 bases between them. Together with reference TRBV19 and TRBJ1-1, the CDR3 gives the full variable domain: DGGITQSPKYLFRKEGQNVTLSCEQNLNHDAMYWYRQDPGQGLRLIYYSQIVNDFQKGDIAEGYSVSREKKESFPLTVTSAQKNPTAFYLCASSPAMNTEAFFGQGTRLTVV.

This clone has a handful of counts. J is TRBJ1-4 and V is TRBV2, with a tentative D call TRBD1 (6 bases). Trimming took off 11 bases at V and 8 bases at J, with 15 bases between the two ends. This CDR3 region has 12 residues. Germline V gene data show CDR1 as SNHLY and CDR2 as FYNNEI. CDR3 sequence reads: CAWGAGEEKLFF. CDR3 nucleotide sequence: TGTGCCTGGGGCGCAGGGGAAGAAAAACTGTTTTTT. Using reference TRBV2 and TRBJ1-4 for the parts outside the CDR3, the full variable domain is EPEVTQTPSHQVTQMGQEVILRCVPISNHLYFYWYRQILGQKVEFLVSFYNNEISEKSEIFDDQFSVERPDGSNFTLKIRSTKLEDSAMYFCAWGAGEEKLFFGSGTQLSVL.

The CDR3 loop reads CASSFIDRGDTEAFF. CDR3 nucleotide sequence: TGTGCCAGCAGCTTCATCGACCGAGGTGACACTGAAGCTTTCTTT. The J gene is TRBJ1-1, the V gene TRBV5-4; D gene unclear. Trimming removed 2 bases at V and 3 bases at J, with 14 bases between. The CDR3 loop spans 15 amino acids. Germline V lookup: CDR1 SGHNT, CDR2 YYREEE (reference sequence).